The sequence of this TCR beta chain was determined in a study of blood T cell repertoires in COVID-19. Study background: The samples span acute and convalescent COVID-19 from the United States, Italy and Spain. The cDNA or gDNA used as material had been derived from T cells, B-cell-depleted T cells, or PBMCs.

Per the study methods: Using reference gene primer amplification, nucleated cell counts were estimated. Here immunoSEQ multiplex PCR was the method, and the copy in TCRdb shows in-frame clones only, minus some. V, J and clone size are those of that table, while D and trimming were read from the DNA. The table has 60,000 or so clones, more than 75% seen once; the top ten hold roughly 12%. From germline, CDR1 is SGHRS and CDR2 YFSETQ. This CDR3 is built from 15 residues. With V trimmed by 2 bases and J by 3 bases, 4 bases remained unmatched. This clone has more than one count but fewer than ten. The sequenced sample was peripheral blood. The receptor was derived from a human donor in a cohort sampled during active COVID-19. The V gene is TRBV5-1, the J gene TRBJ2-7, with 11 positions matching TRBD2. The CDR3 nucleotides are TGCGCCAGCAGCTTTAGCGGGGGGGGATACTACGAGCAGTACGTC. Translating it yields CASSFSGGGYYEQYV.